The 19 T cell receptor beta chains reported below all come from one sample, sequenced in a study of OX40 agonist ivuxolimab in advanced cancers. Some clones are missing from TCRdb's copy, which holds only in-frame ones; the method was immunoSEQ multiplex PCR. The repertoire holds about 70,000 clones, about 90% seen once, with 0.86% in the top ten. Source: CD4+ or CD8+ T cells sorted from blood, taken in a trial of the OX40 agonist ivuxolimab. The receptors shown here come from an adult with an advanced solid tumor such as melanoma, head and neck, liver or kidney cancer.

V and J are TRBV28 and TRBJ2-3; TRBD2 matches 15 bases. Germline V gene data show CDR1 as MDHEN and CDR2 as SYDVKM. Unmatched junction bases numbered 10, after V lost 4 bases and J lost 8 bases. This CDR3 spans 17 amino acids. CDR3 coding DNA: TGTGCCAGCAGTTCTCCCTTCGGACTAGCGGGAGGGGGTACGCAGTATTTT. Protein sequence: CASSSPFGLAGGGTQYF.

The chain has TRBV6-6 and TRBJ1-2; no definite D call. The CDR3 sequence is 15 residues long. Germline V gene data show CDR1 as MNHNY and CDR2 as SVGAGI (reference sequence). Trimming removed 2 bases at V and 2 bases at J, with 12 bases between. The CDR3 DNA reads TGTGCCAGCAGTTACGGGCTAACCGAGAACTATGGCTACACCTTC. The encoded protein is CASSYGLTENYGYTF.

The V and J genes are TRBV7-9 and TRBJ2-7; 9 bases line up with TRBD1. The V gene end was trimmed by 3 bases and the J gene end by 3 bases; junction bases not matched to a gene: 12. CDR3 size: 17 residues. From germline, CDR1 is SEHNR and CDR2 FQNEAQ (reference sequence). CDR3 coding DNA: TGTGCCAGCAGCTTGGTGTTGCAGGGACAGGGTAACTACGAGCAGTACTTC. This sequence encodes CASSLVLQGQGNYEQYF.

This clone occurred once. The chain is built from TRBV4-3 and TRBJ1-1; maybe TRBD1 (5 bases). The CDR3 covers 14 residues. Trimming stripped 3 bases from V and 1 base from J, with 9 bases between. Germline V gives CDR1 LGHNA, CDR2 YSLEER. CDR3: CASSQGPKNTEAFF. The CDR3 DNA sequence: TGCGCCAGCAGCCAGGGACCGAAGAACACTGAAGCTTTCTTT.

This chain connects TRBV7-4 to TRBJ1-3; D might be TRBD1 (6 bases). The ends were cut back, 5 bases at V and 4 bases at J, with 21 bases in the middle. Germline V gives CDR1 SGHVT, CDR2 SQSDAQ. This CDR3 spans 17 amino acids. CDR3 nucleotide sequence: TGTGCCAGCAGCCTACAGGTAGGGCAGGGGTCGGGAAACACCATATATTTT. As protein: CASSLQVGQGSGNTIYF.

A few counts support this clone. The V call is TRBV9, the J call TRBJ1-2; D might be TRBD1 (6 bases). The germline CDR1 and CDR2 sequences are SGDLS and YYNGEE. The CDR3 consists of 12 residues. The ends were cut back, 0 bases at V and 8 bases at J, with 8 bases in the middle. The CDR3 nucleotides are TGTGCCAGCAGCGTAGACGGGGGCGGCTACACCTTC. Protein sequence: CASSVDGGGYTF. The full variable domain, rest sourced from reference TRBV9 and TRBJ1-2, is DSGVTQTPKHLITATGQRVTLRCSPRSGDLSVYWYQQSLDQGLQFLIQYYNGEERAKGNILERFSAQQFPDLHSELNLSSLELGDSALYFCASSVDGGGYTFGSGTRLTVV.

This rearrangement joins TRBV28 to TRBJ1-2; 11 bases fit TRBD1. The J segment lost 0 bases and the V segment lost 6 bases, leaving 6 bases of the junction unmatched. Germline V gene sequence: CDR1 MDHEN, CDR2 SYDVKM. CDR3 length: 16 residues. The CDR3 protein is CASRAGQGAANYGYTF. CDR3 bases: TGTGCCAGCAGAGCCGGACAGGGGGCGGCTAACTATGGCTACACCTTC.

This chain links TRBV7-8 with TRBJ1-2; D is unresolved. Trimming removed 5 bases at V and 1 base at J, with 11 bases between. The CDR3 covers 14 residues. The germline V gene encodes CDR1 SGHVS and CDR2 FQNEAQ. CDR3 region: CASSLGRFNYGYTF. CDR3 DNA: TGTGCCAGCAGCCTAGGGCGTTTTAACTATGGCTACACCTTC.

This chain connects TRBV7-2 to TRBJ2-5; possibly TRBD1 for D (5 bases). There are 14 residues in the CDR3. From germline, CDR1 is SGHTA and CDR2 FQGNSA. V was pared by 5 bases and J by 5 bases, with 15 bases between. Written as DNA, the CDR3 is TGTGCCAGCAGCCCAGCCAGGGCGATGGAGACCCAGTACTTC. Its translation: CASSPARAMETQYF.

V gene TRBV4-1 combines with J gene TRBJ1-6, with a weak D call TRBD1 (5 bases). This CDR3 is built from 16 residues. The ends were cut back, 1 base at V and 9 bases at J, with 16 bases in the middle. CDR1 MGHRA and CDR2 YSYEKL come from the germline V gene. The CDR3 is CASSQGPPPQGSPLHF. CDR3 nucleotides: TGCGCCAGCAGCCAAGGGCCACCTCCCCAGGGTTCACCCCTCCACTTT.

The chain is built from TRBV9 and TRBJ2-7; possible D gene TRBD1, 8 bases. CDR3 size: 14 residues. Germline V gene sequence: CDR1 SGDLS, CDR2 YYNGEE. The ends were cut back, 3 bases at V and 5 bases at J, with 15 bases in the middle. CDR3 bases: TGTGCCAGCAGCGACGACAGGGGAGGGAACGAGCAGTACTTC. Translating it yields CASSDDRGGNEQYF. The whole variable domain, filled in from reference TRBV9 and TRBJ2-7, reads DSGVTQTPKHLITATGQRVTLRCSPRSGDLSVYWYQQSLDQGLQFLIQYYNGEERAKGNILERFSAQQFPDLHSELNLSSLELGDSALYFCASSDDRGGNEQYFGPGTRLTVT.

With regard to this clone: At one boundary the junction diverges from the germline segment, which might be a read error. The J gene is TRBJ2-2, the V gene TRBV7-7, with 7 bases fitting TRBD1. The CDR3 has 16 amino acids. Per the germline V gene, CDR1 is SSHAT and CDR2 is FNYEAQ (reference sequence). The CDR3 spells CASRPTGTASTGELFF. CDR3 bases: TGTGCTAGCAGACCAACCGGGACAGCCTCCACCGGGGAGCTGTTTTTT.

The CDR3 DNA reads TGTGCCAGTGGGACTGAACTCTACGAGCAGTACTTC. Amino acid sequence: CASGTELYEQYF. The chain joins TRBV6-6 to TRBJ2-7; weak D call: TRBD2 (6 bases). Trimming pared 9 bases from V and 3 bases from J, leaving 12 bases between. CDR1 is MNHNY, CDR2 SVGAGI, per germline (reference sequence). CDR3 length equals 12 residues.

The rearrangement links TRBV25-1 to TRBJ1-6; TRBD1 agrees at 9 bases. Germline loops: CDR1 MGHDK, CDR2 SYGVNS. The V gene end was trimmed by 5 bases and the J gene end by 7 bases; junction bases not matched to a gene: 3. The CDR3 contains 14 residues. The CDR3 DNA reads as TGTGCCAGCAGTCGAGGGACAGGGAATTCACCCCTCCACTTT. Amino acids: CASSRGTGNSPLHF.

V gene TRBV5-5 combines with J gene TRBJ2-3; TRBD2 matches at 13 bases. The V gene's germline CDR1 is SGHKS and CDR2 YYEKEE (reference sequence). The CDR3 runs 18 residues. With 0 bases clipped from V and 1 base from J, the junction kept 5 bases outside the gene matches. The CDR3 here is CASSLDGLAGAGTDTQYF. Written as DNA, the CDR3 is TGTGCCAGCAGCTTGGACGGACTAGCGGGGGCTGGCACAGATACGCAGTATTTT.

The chain combines TRBV6-1 with TRBJ1-6; the D is unclear. The ends were cut back, 4 bases at V and 10 bases at J, with 14 bases in the middle. The germline gives CDR1 MNHNS, CDR2 SASEGT. This CDR3 contains 14 residues. The CDR3 DNA is TGTGCCAGCAGTGCCGCTCCCCTAAAATCACCCCTCCACTTT. Its protein product is CASSAAPLKSPLHF.

V usage is TRBV30 and J usage is TRBJ2-7; the D gene could be TRBD1 or TRBD2 (6 bases each). Germline values: CDR1 GTSNPN, CDR2 SVGIG (reference sequence). The CDR3 extends over 14 amino acids. V was cut by 0 bases and J by 2 bases, with 11 bases left in between. Here the CDR3 reads CAWSVRRGAYEQYF. CDR3 DNA: TGTGCCTGGAGTGTACGGAGGGGGGCCTACGAGCAGTACTTC.

This chain joins TRBV6-5 and TRBJ2-3; D might be TRBD1 (5 bases). This CDR3 is built from 13 residues. CDR1 and CDR2 (germline): MNHEY, SVGAGI. V dropped 7 bases and J dropped 0 bases, with 8 bases sitting between them. The CDR3 region has the DNA TGTGCCAGCAAAAGACAGAGCACAGATACGCAGTATTTT. Encoded protein: CASKRQSTDTQYF.

V usage is TRBV28 and J usage is TRBJ2-1; D may be TRBD2 (6 bases). The ends were cut back, 6 bases at V and 4 bases at J, with 13 bases in the middle. CDR1 is MDHEN and CDR2 is SYDVKM in the germline V gene. CDR3 length: 14 residues. The CDR3 spells CASSSGSIYNEQFF. The CDR3, as DNA: TGTGCCAGCAGCTCCGGGAGCATTTACAATGAGCAGTTCTTC.